The rows below give T cell receptor beta chains drawn from one sample of a study of memory CD8 T cells in hepatitis C reinfection. The assay was immunoSEQ multiplex PCR, and TCRdb's table has in-frame clones only and misses some. The sample has around 45,000 clones, approximately 90% seen once. The sample comprised naive CD8+ T cells sorted from blood. The receptors were sampled from a man younger than 30 with hepatitis C virus infection. The CDR3 runs from the conserved cysteine through the conserved F or W. A D gene is named only where the DNA matches it firmly. Not all rows give a size; the values are once, few, many and, for expanded clones, a class.

J gene,clone size,D gene,V gene,CDR3 protein,CDR3 DNA
TRBJ2-5,NA,TRBD1,TRBV19,CASIGGSQETQYF,TGTGCCAGTATAGGGGGCTCTCAAGAGACCCAGTACTTC
TRBJ2-7,NA,TRBD2,TRBV9,CASSPWSSGAYEQYF,TGTGCCAGCAGCCCTTGGAGTAGCGGGGCCTACGAGCAGTACTTC
TRBJ1-5,NA,NA,TRBV7-9,CASSSSRGYGQPQHF,TGTGCCAGCAGCTCCTCTCGGGGGTACGGTCAGCCCCAGCATTTT
TRBJ2-7,few,TRBD2,TRBV4-1,CASSHRLAGVLSHEQYF,TGCGCCAGCAGCCATAGACTAGCGGGAGTATTATCCCACGAGCAGTACTTC
TRBJ1-3,NA,NA,TRBV4-1,CASSQVPSSGNTIYF,TGCGCCAGCAGCCAAGTCCCTAGCTCTGGAAACACCATATATTTT
TRBJ1-2,NA,NA,TRBV4-3,CASSQDGGYGYTF,TGCGCCAGCAGCCAAGATGGAGGGTATGGCTACACCTTC
TRBJ2-7,NA,TRBD2,TRBV18,CASSPSRGRSNEQYF,TGTGCCAGCTCACCATCGCGCGGGAGGTCCAACGAGCAGTACTTC
TRBJ1-1,NA,NA,TRBV6-1,CASSVTGGAEAFF,TGTGCCAGCAGTGTGACAGGTGGGGCTGAAGCTTTCTTT
TRBJ2-5,NA,TRBD2,TRBV7-8,CASSYERGGRETQYF,TGTGCCAGTAGCTATGAACGGGGGGGCCGAGAGACCCAGTACTTC
TRBJ1-6,NA,TRBD1,TRBV7-6,CASSLGTGFYNSPLHF,TGTGCCAGCAGCTTAGGGACAGGATTTTATAATTCACCCCTCCACTTT
TRBJ1-2,few,TRBD1,TRBV5-4,CASSLERTGGVYGYTF,TGTGCCAGCAGCTTGGAACGGACAGGGGGGGTCTATGGCTACACCTTC
TRBJ2-1,NA,TRBD1,TRBV5-5,CASSSGQGYNEQFF,TGTGCCAGCAGCTCGGGACAGGGATACAATGAGCAGTTCTTC
TRBJ2-3,NA,NA,TRBV13,CATGVGGTDTQYF,TGTGCCACCGGTGTGGGAGGCACAGATACGCAGTATTTT
TRBJ2-2,NA,NA,TRBV19,CASRAALHGELFF,TGTGCCAGTAGGGCGGCCCTTCACGGGGAGCTGTTTTTT
TRBJ2-7,NA,NA,TRBV7-9,CASSLEEDLQREQYF,TGTGCCAGCAGCTTAGAGGAGGACCTCCAGCGCGAGCAGTACTTC
TRBJ2-5,NA,TRBD2,TRBV6-5,CASSYASGITGGEQYF,TGTGCCAGCAGTTACGCTAGCGGGATCACCGGGGGGGAGCAGTACTTC
TRBJ2-1,once,TRBD2,TRBV7-9,CASSDSGRGSIEQFF,TGTGCCAGCAGCGATAGCGGGAGGGGTAGCATTGAGCAGTTCTTC
TRBJ2-3,NA,TRBD1,TRBV27,CASSLRGQADTQYF,TGTGCCAGCAGTTTGAGGGGGCAAGCAGATACGCAGTATTTT
TRBJ2-7,few,NA,TRBV5-6,CASSPQGNHYEQYF,TGTGCCAGCAGCCCACAGGGCAACCACTACGAGCAGTACTTC
TRBJ2-3,NA,TRBD2,TRBV7-2,CASSSFLAGTDTQYF,TGTGCCAGCAGCTCGTTCCTAGCGGGGACAGATACGCAGTATTTT
TRBJ1-5,NA,NA,TRBV9,CASSVGGILYSNQPQHF,TGTGCCAGCAGCGTAGGAGGGATCCTCTACAGCAATCAGCCCCAGCATTTT
TRBJ2-1,NA,NA,TRBV6-5,CASTHYNEQFF,TGTGCCAGCACACACTACAATGAGCAGTTCTTC
TRBJ2-7,NA,TRBD2,TRBV10-3,CAIRVSGIFYEQYF,TGTGCCATCCGGGTTAGCGGGATATTCTACGAGCAGTACTTC
TRBJ2-1,NA,NA,TRBV5-4,CASSQLLDTNEQFF,TGTGCCAGCAGCCAACTACTAGATACCAATGAGCAGTTCTTC